The 7 T cell receptor beta chains below come from one sample, sequenced in a study of T-cell reconstitution after alpha-beta-depleted transplantation in children (dated by TCRdb to the mid-2010s). The treatment or condition tag for this specimen amounts to: allogeneic hematopoietic cell transplantation with graft depleted of TCRalphabeta T cells and CD19 B cells. Library method: PCR. Reads for this sample came from an Illumina HiSeq 2500. Molecular barcoding was employed in the preparation of TCR libraries, with unique molecular identifiers being used to normalize TCRbeta repertoire quantification. The raw public reads went through TCRdb reprocessing: fastp at Q25, MiXCR clone calling, in-frame beta chains kept. Rows are combined by CDR3 protein, so each entry shows the most common genes and DNA. For this sample there are about 260,000 distinct CDR3 sequences; 9.5% to 13% appear just once. The ten largest clones take up about 20% of the sample.

The specimen comprised peripheral blood, sampled 180 days after TCRalphabeta/CD19-depleted stem cell transplant. These receptors were obtained from a male patient aged 2 to 10 who had a stem cell transplant for chronic granulomatous disease, so the T cells may come from the graft donor.

In the case of this clonotype: One junction end disagrees with the germline gene, perhaps due to a read error. The gene calls are TRBV5-6 and TRBJ2-3; the D is unclear. Per the germline V gene, CDR1 is SGHDT and CDR2 is YYEEEE. This CDR3 contains 12 residues. In nucleotides, the CDR3 is TGTGGCAGCAGCTCCGATACAGATACGCGGTATTTT. This encodes CGSSSDTDTRYF.

A word on this clonotype: A much larger clonotype is one base distant, so this may be a read error. This chain links TRBV24-1 with TRBJ2-5; D perhaps matches TRBD1 (5 bases). The germline V gene encodes CDR1 KGHDR and CDR2 SFDVKD. V was clipped by 2 bases and J by 1 base, with 19 bases between them. The CDR3 consists of 18 residues. DNA for the CDR3: TGTGCCACCAGTGATTCTTCTTGGGGCTCTGCCAGCCAAGAGACCCAGTACTTC. Translation: CATSDSSWGSASQETQYF.

This clonotype was counted at least ten times. The chain recombines TRBV5-1 with TRBJ2-3, with D possibly being TRBD2 (6 bases). Germline assignment: CDR1 SGHRS and CDR2 YFSETQ. The V end lost 4 bases, the J end lost 4 bases, and 22 bases lay between the germline ends. The CDR3 has 17 residues. CDR3 DNA sequence: TGCGCCAGCAGCCCCCCCGCGGTCGGGAGTAAGGCAGATACGCAGTATTTT. Amino acid sequence: CASSPPAVGSKADTQYF.

This clonotype has a count of ten or more. The chain recombines TRBV29-1 with TRBJ2-4; TRBD2 agrees at 9 bases. Germline values: CDR1 SQVTM, CDR2 ANQGSEA. V lost 4 bases to trimming and J lost 10 bases; unmatched junction nucleotides: 5. The length of the CDR3 is 12 residues. CDR3 in DNA: TGCAGCGTTGCTAGCGGGAAGGATATTCAGTACTTC. Protein sequence: CSVASGKDIQYF.

This clonotype was observed many times. The chain couples TRBV18 to TRBJ2-1; 10 bases match TRBD2. Germline V gene data show CDR1 as KGHSH and CDR2 as LQKENI. This CDR3 is 15 amino acids long. V gave up 3 bases and J gave up 8 bases; unmatched junction bases: 7. The CDR3 sequence: CASSPSGLAAYEQFF. DNA of the CDR3: TGTGCCAGCTCACCTTCAGGACTAGCGGCATATGAGCAGTTCTTC.

At least ten counts were recorded for this clonotype. The V and J genes are TRBV5-1 and TRBJ2-3; D unclear. This CDR3 is built from 14 residues. The V end lost 4 bases, the J end lost 1 base, and 10 bases lay between the germline ends. Germline CDR1 and CDR2: SGHRS and YFSETQ. The CDR3 here is CASSPTVGTDTQYF. DNA for the CDR3: TGCGCCAGCAGCCCGACCGTGGGCACAGATACGCAGTATTTT.

This clonotype was seen ten or more times. This sequence joins TRBV15 and TRBJ2-7, with TRBD1 identical over 7 bases. The germline V gene encodes CDR1 LNHNV and CDR2 YYDKDF (reference sequence). The CDR3 runs to 15 residues. J lost 3 bases, V lost 5 bases, and 10 bases had no gene match. The CDR3 sequence is CATSGAGTENYEQYF. Here the CDR3 DNA reads TGTGCCACCAGCGGGGCCGGGACAGAAAACTACGAGCAGTACTTC.